One sample yielded the 15 T cell receptor beta chains listed below, sequenced in a study of cytomegalovirus exposure and HLA in healthy donors. The data were produced by immunoSEQ multiplex PCR, yet TCRdb's version contains in-frame clones alone and is incomplete. The data hold about 150,000 clones, with over 90% observed a single time. The specimen was PBMCs. Every receptor here comes from a young man in good health and CMV-seropositive.

This chain links TRBV30 with TRBJ1-1, with TRBD1 as a possible D gene (6 bases). V was clipped by 3 bases and J by 7 bases, with 18 bases between them. CDR1 and CDR2 from the germline V gene are GTSNPN and SVGIG (reference sequence). CDR3 size: 14 residues. CDR3 nucleotides: TGTGCCTGGAGCCCAGGGACATCGGGGGGTGAAGCTTTCTTT. Translating it yields CAWSPGTSGGEAFF. Full variable domain (remainder filled in from reference TRBV30 and TRBJ1-1): SQTIHQWPATLVQPVGSPLSLECTVEGTSNPNLYWYRQAAGRGLQLLFYSVGIGQISSEVPQNLSASRPQDRQFILSSKKLLLSDSGFYLCAWSPGTSGGEAFFGQGTRLTVV.

The chain is built from TRBV9 and TRBJ2-3; the D gene is possibly TRBD1 (6 bases). This CDR3 is 15 amino acids long. The germline gives CDR1 SGDLS, CDR2 YYNGEE. V gave up 3 bases and J gave up 5 bases, with 16 bases separating them. The CDR3 spells CASSATQGFEDTQYF. The DNA of the CDR3 is TGTGCCAGCAGCGCGACACAGGGTTTTGAAGATACGCAGTATTTT.

This clone appeared a single time. CDR3 residues: CASSLTPGAGYGYTF. CDR3 sequence (DNA): TGCGCCAGCAGCTTGACCCCGGGAGCCGGCTATGGCTACACCTTC. The chain carries TRBV5-1 and TRBJ1-2; D is ambiguous. Trimming removed 1 base from V and 4 bases from J, with 14 bases in between. The CDR3 consists of 15 residues. The germline CDR1 and CDR2 sequences are SGHRS and YFSETQ.

The chain joins TRBV7-2 to TRBJ2-1; D possibly corresponds to TRBD1 (5 bases). With 5 bases removed from V and 8 bases from J, the gap between germline ends came to 10 bases. The length of the CDR3 is 12 residues. Germline-derived CDR1 and CDR2 are SGHTA and FQGNSA. The CDR3 sequence is CASSQGWYEQFF. CDR3 in DNA: TGTGCCAGCAGCCAGGGTTGGTATGAGCAGTTCTTC.

The V call is TRBV30, the J call TRBJ2-1; 12 bases fit TRBD2. V shed 0 bases and J 10 bases; nucleotides not matched to a gene: 10. Germline V CDR1 and CDR2: GTSNPN, SVGIG (reference sequence). There are 16 residues in the CDR3. The CDR3 DNA reads as TGTGCCTGGAGTGTAGGGTGGCTAGCGGGGGGGCACGAGCAGTTCTTC. It yields the protein CAWSVGWLAGGHEQFF. Together with reference TRBV30 and TRBJ2-1, the CDR3 gives the full variable domain: SQTIHQWPATLVQPVGSPLSLECTVEGTSNPNLYWYRQAAGRGLQLLFYSVGIGQISSEVPQNLSASRPQDRQFILSSKKLLLSDSGFYLCAWSVGWLAGGHEQFFGPGTRLTVL.

V is TRBV6-5 and J is TRBJ1-2, with 9 bases matching TRBD1. V trimming: 4 bases; J trimming: 5 bases; junction bases outside the gene matches: 8. The germline gives CDR1 MNHEY, CDR2 SVGAGI. The CDR3 contains 15 residues. The CDR3 is CASSLGQGQAYGYTF. CDR3 nucleotides: TGTGCCAGCAGTTTGGGACAGGGCCAGGCGTATGGCTACACCTTC.

This rearrangement joins TRBV27 to TRBJ2-5; tentative D call: TRBD2 (5 bases). CDR1 is MNHEY, CDR2 SMNVEV, per germline (reference sequence). V was pared by 2 bases and J by 7 bases, with 23 bases between. The CDR3 consists of 17 residues. The CDR3 region is CASSLEGAPQNFGTQYF. The CDR3 bases are TGTGCCAGCAGTTTAGAGGGAGCACCCCAAAATTTTGGGACCCAGTACTTC.

The chain is built from TRBV19 and TRBJ1-2; 8 positions agree with TRBD1. Germline V CDR1 and CDR2: LNHDA, SQIVND (reference sequence). CDR3 length: 17 residues. With V trimmed by 7 bases and J by 1 base, 14 bases remained unmatched. CDR3 sequence (DNA): TGTGCCAGTACTCGGGACTTCGGGACAGGTCTTAACTATGGCTACACCTTC. Protein: CASTRDFGTGLNYGYTF. Variable domain in full (rest from reference TRBV19 and TRBJ1-2): DGGITQSPKYLFRKEGQNVTLSCEQNLNHDAMYWYRQDPGQGLRLIYYSQIVNDFQKGDIAEGYSVSREKKESFPLTVTSAQKNPTAFYLCASTRDFGTGLNYGYTFGSGTRLTVV.

As DNA, the CDR3 is TGTGCCAGCAGTCCCCGGGGGACGGACGAGCAGTACTTC. This gives the protein CASSPRGTDEQYF. This sequence joins TRBV5-4 and TRBJ2-7, with D tentatively TRBD2 (6 bases). The length of the CDR3 is 13 residues. Germline V gene lookup returns CDR1 SGHNT and CDR2 YYREEE (reference sequence). Trimming shortened V by 5 bases and J by 5 bases, and 14 bases separated the two germline ends.

This clone was counted a single time. Written as DNA, the CDR3 is TGTGCCAGCAGCCCCCTGTCGACTGAAGCTTTCTTT. As protein: CASSPLSTEAFF. The chain recombines TRBV9 with TRBJ1-1; D uncertain. There are 12 residues in the CDR3. Germline V lookup: CDR1 SGDLS, CDR2 YYNGEE. Trimming cost V 4 bases and J 5 bases, with 9 bases left between them.

V usage is TRBV2 and J usage is TRBJ2-5; D is perhaps TRBD2 (6 bases). The V and J ends lost 6 bases and 4 bases respectively, with 15 bases between them. The CDR3 extends over 14 amino acids. Looked up from germline, CDR1 is SNHLY and CDR2 is FYNNEI. In nucleotides, the CDR3 is TGTGCCAGCAGCCCTCTCGGGAGAGGAGAGACCCAGTACTTC. Translation gives CASSPLGRGETQYF.

This rearrangement joins TRBV5-5 to TRBJ2-7, with a weak D call TRBD1 (6 bases). The V and J ends lost 6 bases and 7 bases respectively, with 14 bases between them. From germline, CDR1 is SGHKS and CDR2 YYEKEE (reference sequence). CDR3 length equals 12 residues. This chain's CDR3 is CASTSGAEEQYF. CDR3 coding DNA: TGTGCCAGCACTTCAGGGGCGGAGGAGCAGTACTTC.

The chain has TRBV7-9 and TRBJ2-3; a weak D match, TRBD1 (5 bases). This CDR3 spans 13 amino acids. Trimming took off 5 bases at V and 2 bases at J, with 8 bases between the two ends. CDR1 is SEHNR and CDR2 is FQNEAQ in the germline V gene (reference sequence). Here the CDR3 reads CASSLGHTDTQYF. The CDR3 DNA sequence: TGTGCCAGCAGCCTGGGGCACACAGATACGCAGTATTTT.

The chain combines TRBV2 with TRBJ2-5; D is unclear. The ends were cut back, 4 bases at V and 0 bases at J, with 9 bases in the middle. The germline gives CDR1 SNHLY, CDR2 FYNNEI. CDR3 size: 14 residues. This CDR3 is CASSVGGYQETQYF. DNA for the CDR3: TGTGCCAGCAGTGTAGGCGGATACCAAGAGACCCAGTACTTC.

The rearrangement links TRBV7-9 to TRBJ2-1; D possibly corresponds to TRBD1 (6 bases). With 1 base removed from V and 6 bases from J, the gap between germline ends came to 7 bases. Germline V lookup: CDR1 SEHNR, CDR2 FQNEAQ (reference sequence). The CDR3 is 13 amino acids. The CDR3, as DNA: TGTGCCAGCAGCTTAGTGGGGGCCAATGAGCAGTTCTTC. Translated: CASSLVGANEQFF.